This entry features one T cell receptor beta chain sequence. The repertoire was sequenced with immunoSEQ multiplex PCR; TCRdb's copy has only in-frame clones and lacks some. The profile shows tens of thousands of clones, roughly nine tenths of them singletons. The data were obtained in a study of cytomegalovirus exposure and HLA in healthy donors. Germline CDR1 and CDR2: SEHNR and FQNEAQ (reference sequence). Trimming took 1 base from V and 5 from J; bases not matched to a gene: 8. This CDR3 comprises 17 residues. The sample taken for sequencing was PBMCs. The chain combines TRBV7-9 with TRBJ2-5; 12 bases match TRBD2. The clonotype comes from a man younger than 35 in good health and CMV-seronegative. The CDR3 DNA reads as TGTGCCAGCAGCTTAGATCGACTAGCGGGAGTGGCGGAGACCCAGTACTTC. It codes for CASSLDRLAGVAETQYF.